Listed below are T cell receptor beta chains from one sample, sequenced in a study of metastatic and nonmetastatic thyroid tumors. TCRdb recomputed clones from the PCR reads via MiXCR. Here the sample spans approximately 21,000 clones, 22% being singletons. Specimen: adjacent normal tissue. These receptors originate from a female donor with papillary thyroid cancer or a benign thyroid nodule (not recorded which). Some clones in this sample may be carry-over from other donors' samples. Both conserved end residues are trimmed from each CDR3.

J gene,V gene,CDR3 protein
TRBJ2-1,TRBV28,VCSQKDSRF
TRBJ1-6,TRBV12-3/TRBV12-4,ASSLSGGRSSNSPLH
TRBJ2-7,TRBV20-1,SARGPFRGATGPEYEQY
TRBJ1-3,TRBV28,ASSFRGRGNTIY
TRBJ1-2,TRBV4-1,ASSPTEPTDPYGHT
TRBJ2-1,TRBV11-1,ASSLGTNYNEQF
TRBJ2-2,TRBV12-3/TRBV12-4,ASNMGQATGELF
TRBJ1-6,TRBV28,ASSLWGSAGSPLH
TRBJ1-2,TRBV9,ASSPRTGGAINGYT
TRBJ1-1,TRBV5-1,ASSWGGGNANTEAF
TRBJ1-1,TRBV20-1,SARDFRQGARAEAF
TRBJ2-5,TRBV13,ASSPLGGRAHETQY
TRBJ1-3,TRBV28,ASSLDRGRGNTIY
TRBJ2-5,TRBV12-3/TRBV12-4,ASSLTGVQETQY
TRBJ1-1,TRBV20-1,SARGGSALGAEAF
TRBJ2-7,TRBV6-1,ASSEGTSGAYEQY
TRBJ1-1,TRBV6-1,ASSEFGHSEAF
TRBJ2-2,TRBV7-9,ASSWGHNTGELF
TRBJ1-1,TRBV5-1,ASSLDMGNRPEAF
TRBJ2-7,TRBV12-3/TRBV12-4,ASRGQSYEQY
TRBJ1-5,TRBV12-3/TRBV12-4,ASSINRVGQPQH
TRBJ2-7,TRBV20-1,SARRQAGAYEQY
TRBJ2-7,TRBV27,ASSLQRGGSYEQY
TRBJ2-1,TRBV28,ASSSRLAGYNEQF
TRBJ1-5,TRBV20-1,SAHRGLGQPQH
TRBJ2-2,TRBV6-1,ASSGRPDTGHLF
TRBJ2-2,TRBV12-3/TRBV12-4,ASSFPGQGVNTGELF
TRBJ2-7,TRBV7-8,ASSPQFEQY
TRBJ2-1,TRBV30,AWSVRELGIYNEQF
TRBJ2-7,TRBV27,ASSLNPSYEQY
TRBJ1-2,TRBV20-1,SARDSRQGVIFGYT
TRBJ1-3,TRBV6-2/TRBV6-3,ASSYSTDIGNTIY
TRBJ1-2,TRBV5-4,ASSSLGAHYAYT
TRBJ1-6,TRBV14,ASSQYLGAYNSPLH
TRBJ1-2,TRBV7-9,ASSSQDGNGYT
TRBJ1-2,TRBV6-1,ASRLGFTYGYT
TRBJ2-2,TRBV11-3,ASSPNTGELF
TRBJ1-1,TRBV29-1,SVGVNTEAF
TRBJ1-1,TRBV20-1,SASLQGSTEAF
TRBJ2-7,TRBV7-2,ASSFPGARGQY
TRBJ2-7,TRBV24-1,ATSDPGTGGNEQY
TRBJ2-7,TRBV10-1,ASSESGAGVSEQY
TRBJ2-5,TRBV2,ASSGEGTQY
TRBJ2-3,TRBV6-1,ASSSRRTDTQY
TRBJ1-5,TRBV19,ASSIAGYSNQPQH
TRBJ2-7,TRBV12-3/TRBV12-4,ASSSQGGSYEQY
TRBJ2-2,TRBV27,ASSSLGSTGELF
TRBJ2-7,TRBV27,ASRYGQGDEQY
TRBJ1-2,TRBV12-3/TRBV12-4,ASSSPVDYT
TRBJ2-7,TRBV6-1,ASSHTSGASYEQY
TRBJ1-5,TRBV28,ASSLGGVRGYQPQH
TRBJ1-1,TRBV6-2/TRBV6-3,ASSLLQGATEAF
TRBJ2-7,TRBV28,AHKPAGLLYEQY
TRBJ2-7,TRBV20-1,SARVERGPSYEQY
TRBJ2-1,TRBV27,ASRSGGAQNEQF
TRBJ2-7,TRBV3-1,ASSQVPGTSGHASSYEQY